This T cell receptor beta chain stems from a study of T cell responses to AZD1222 COVID-19 vaccine. On the study more broadly: Second-dose schedules of about 4 or about 12 weeks were combined.

TCRdb's table, derived via immunoSEQ multiplex PCR, lists solely in-frame clones and lacks some. Here the sample spans roughly 120,000 clones, roughly 90% being singletons. Findings and caveats of the study: Females made up more of the donors, who were largely white British, and clonal diversity may have come out too low.

The CDR3 runs 13 residues. Germline values: CDR1 MNHEY, CDR2 SMNVEV (reference sequence). V was cut by 3 bases and J by 3 bases, with 8 bases left in between. As regards this clone: No antigen is known for it.

The TCR originated in an adult in good health. The V gene is TRBV27, the J gene TRBJ1-1; D may be TRBD1 (5 bases). The input for sequencing was peripheral blood, taken on day 0 of AZD1222 vaccination. The DNA for the CDR3 is TGTGCCAGCAGTTTTAGGGACGACACTGAAGCTTTCTTT. Amino acid sequence: CASSFRDDTEAFF.